This TCR beta chain derives from a study of early T cells in non-severe SARS-CoV-2 infection (dated by TCRdb to the early 2020s). Study-wide context: Because TCR sequencing relied on bulk RNA taken from unsorted whole blood, pairing of alpha and beta chains was not possible.

Results the study describes overall, beyond this receptor: VDJdb matching was skewed toward anti-spike CD8 responses and likely underestimated virus-specific expansions, missing private and CD4 specificities.

This clonotype appeared many times. Its antigen is unknown. Within one base of it there is no much larger clone, and no base qualities were kept. Library preparation was by 5' RACE. Sequencing took place on a NextSeq 500. In the TCR library protocol, unique molecular identifiers were attached to individual cDNA molecules to correct for PCR bias and sequencing error. Both TCR alpha and beta chains were sequenced, and tight co-correlation was observed between alpha and beta sequence abundances in each sample. On the authors' methods: Decombinator V4 was used to annotate TCR sequences for V gene, J gene and CDR3. TCRs were defined as expanded if a significant change between any two time points was detected under a Poisson model with p below 0.0001. TCR abundances were normalised to the total number of TCRs sequenced in each sample and reported as counts per million. TRAV1-2 paired with TRAJ12, TRAJ20 or TRAJ33 defined MAIT TCRs, while TRAV10 paired with TRAJ18 defined iNKT TCRs. VDJdb, accessed on 1 November 2021, was searched for TCRs annotated for CMV, EBV and SARS-CoV-2, and TCRs annotated for more than one antigen were excluded. TCRdb trimmed public reads at Q25 via fastp, called clones via MiXCR and kept in-frame beta chains. CDR3 protein duplicates are merged, each entry listing the most common genes and DNA. TCRdb's processing, not the study's, gives the V and J calls here. The sample includes under 65,000 distinct CDR3 sequences, with approximately 12% observed a single time. The ten largest clones represent around 1.4% of the sample.

The study was a case-control design nested within a healthcare worker cohort in London, UK, with weekly nasopharyngeal swab PCR tests and blood sampling. Healthcare workers were recruited during the week of the UK lockdown, between 23 and 31 March 2020, and followed weekly for up to roughly 16 weeks. Looking up the germline V gene (reference sequence) yields CDR1 DFQATT and CDR2 SNEGSKA. V and J lose 1 base and 0 bases, and a span of 13 bases separates them. The cysteine opens and the phenylalanine closes a CDR3 of 16 amino acids. The kept DNA is CDR3 alone, 48 bases in frame from the first base. Here the chain combines TRBV20-1 and TRBJ1-5; D gene: possibly TRBD1, on 6 matching bases. This TCR was recovered from an adult who was a healthcare worker with PCR-confirmed SARS-CoV-2 infection or an uninfected control (not recorded which). The material sequenced was whole blood. The CDR3 corresponds to CSARGGTSYSNQPQHF. The nucleotide sequence is given as TGCAGTGCTAGAGGAGGGACATCCTATAGCAATCAGCCCCAGCATTTT.